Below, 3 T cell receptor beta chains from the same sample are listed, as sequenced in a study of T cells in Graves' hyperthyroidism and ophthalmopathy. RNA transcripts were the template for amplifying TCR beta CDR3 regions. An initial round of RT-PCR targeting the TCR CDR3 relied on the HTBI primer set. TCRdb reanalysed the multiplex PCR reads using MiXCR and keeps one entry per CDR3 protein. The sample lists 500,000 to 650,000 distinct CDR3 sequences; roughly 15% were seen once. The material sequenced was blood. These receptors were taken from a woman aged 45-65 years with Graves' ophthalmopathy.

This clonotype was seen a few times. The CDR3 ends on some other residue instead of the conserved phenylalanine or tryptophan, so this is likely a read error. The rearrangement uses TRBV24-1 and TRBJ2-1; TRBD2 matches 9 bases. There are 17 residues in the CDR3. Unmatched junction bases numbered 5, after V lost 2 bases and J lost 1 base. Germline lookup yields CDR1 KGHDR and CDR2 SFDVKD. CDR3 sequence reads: CATSDSSSGSSYNEQFL. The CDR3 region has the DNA TGTGCCACCAGTGATTCGAGTAGCGGGAGTTCCTACAATGAGCAGTTCCTC.

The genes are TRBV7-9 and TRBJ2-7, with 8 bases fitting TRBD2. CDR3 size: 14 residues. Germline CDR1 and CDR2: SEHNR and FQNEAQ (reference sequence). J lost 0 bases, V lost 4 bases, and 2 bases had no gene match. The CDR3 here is CASSWTSTSYEQYF. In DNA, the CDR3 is TGTGCCAGCAGCTGGACTAGCACCTCCTACGAGCAGTACTTC.

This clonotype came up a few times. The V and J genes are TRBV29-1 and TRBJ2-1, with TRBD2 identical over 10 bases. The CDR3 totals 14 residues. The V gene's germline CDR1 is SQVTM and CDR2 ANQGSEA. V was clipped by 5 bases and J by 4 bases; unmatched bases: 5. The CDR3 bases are TGCAGCGTTTCCGGGACTAGCGCTTACAATGAGCAGTTCTTC. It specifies CSVSGTSAYNEQFF.